The source of this T cell receptor (beta chain) is a study of blood T cells in healthy people across ages. General study points: More naive CD4+ cells and higher diversity were found in long-lived than in aged donors. It was held that the diversity estimates obtained from one million T cells were underestimates.

This CDR3 spans 15 amino acids. CDR1 and CDR2 (germline): LGHNA, YNFKEQ. The trim removed 3 bases at V and 6 bases at J, leaving 8 bases unmatched. This clonotype was counted a few times. Antigen specificity is unknown. With a J-beta primer mix and a sample-barcoded 5' primer, a second PCR ran about 7 to 12 cycles. TCRdb re-analysed the 5' RACE reads in MiXCR, keeping a single row per CDR3 protein. The sample records about 1.8 million distinct CDR3 sequences, around 48% being singletons. Isolated per sample were at least 6 million PBMCs. The TCR was taken from a woman in her thirties or forties in good health. The sequenced sample was blood. The chain combines TRBV4-2 with TRBJ2-1, with 7 positions matching TRBD2. The CDR3 nucleotides are TGTGCCAGCAGCCAGGGGTTCGGGGAGGGCAATGAGCAGTTCTTC. It is translated as CASSQGFGEGNEQFF.